Reported below is one TCR beta chain. Its antigen is unknown. The PCR used 60 Vbeta and 13 Jbeta primers. Some clones are missing from TCRdb's copy, which holds only in-frame ones; the method was immunoSEQ multiplex PCR. The sample lists some 170,000 clones, roughly 80% seen once, with roughly 1.3% in the top ten. This entry comes from a study of cytomegalovirus exposure and HLA in healthy donors. The study, taken as a whole, reports: Owing to their indistinguishability, certain V segments, notably TRBV6-2 and TRBV6-3, were excluded. Researchers reported in a later analysis that a missense DCLRE1C variant was tied to TCR beta V- and J-gene trimming. The number of N-insertions in an Asian-associated ancestry cluster was reportedly below the approximately 700-donor mean in a later analysis.

Germline V lookup: CDR1 SGHVS, CDR2 FNYEAQ. There are 15 residues in the CDR3. Trimming stripped 3 bases from V and 4 bases from J, with 15 bases between. Healthy bone marrow donors formed the donor group. The sequencing sample was made of PBMCs. The chain links TRBV7-6 to TRBJ1-2; TRBD1 is a possible D gene (6 bases). The origin of this receptor is a woman in her fifties or sixties in good health and CMV-seronegative. The CDR3 loop reads CASSLGHSTAYGYTF. As DNA, the CDR3 is TGTGCCAGCAGCTTGGGACACTCCACAGCCTATGGCTACACCTTC.